What follows are 25 T cell receptor beta chains derived from one specimen sequenced in a study of human T cells and chemical hapten exposure. Sample time point: patch test 1, 2 weeks after DPC sensitization. Noted treatment: therapeutic diphenylcyclopropenone sensitization with weekly scalp DPC. MiXCR, run by TCRdb on the RACE reads, gives a single entry per CDR3 protein. The table records approximately 74,000 distinct CDR3 sequences, 25% to 40% of them present only once. Sequenced material: whole blood, taken in connection with sensitization to the hapten diphenylcyclopropenone (DPC). The receptors here all came from a middle-aged man with alopecia areata. Some clones in this sample may be carry-over from other donors' samples.

The J gene is TRBJ2-7, the V gene TRBV12-3 or TRBV12-4; 9 bases line up with TRBD1. The J segment lost 2 bases and the V segment lost 4 bases, leaving 6 bases of the junction unmatched. CDR3 size: 15 residues. In DNA form, the CDR3 reads TGTGCCAGCAGTTGGCCGGGACAGGGTACCTACGAGCAGTACTTC. Translation: CASSWPGQGTYEQYF.

This chain connects TRBV20-1 to TRBJ2-2; D possibly corresponds to TRBD1 (6 bases). V dropped 5 bases and J dropped 3 bases, with 13 bases sitting between them. CDR1 and CDR2 from the germline V gene are DFQATT and SNEGSKA (reference sequence). The CDR3 loop spans 14 amino acids. This CDR3 is CSAPGVRDTGELFF. In DNA form, the CDR3 reads TGCAGTGCTCCAGGGGTGCGGGACACCGGGGAGCTGTTTTTT.

This clonotype was seen only a few times. V usage is TRBV3-1 and J usage is TRBJ2-7, with unresolved D. From germline, CDR1 is LGHDT and CDR2 YNNKEL (reference sequence). V lost 0 bases, J lost 1 base, and 10 bases lay in between. The CDR3 is 15 residues long. The CDR3, as DNA: TGTGCCAGCAGCCAAGACAGGCATTCATCCTACGAGCAGTACTTC. The encoded protein is CASSQDRHSSYEQYF.

The chain combines TRBV7-9 with TRBJ2-2; D unclear. V lost 6 bases to trimming and J lost 3 bases, with 8 bases between them. The CDR3 has 13 amino acids. Germline V CDR1 and CDR2: SEHNR, FQNEAQ (reference sequence). CDR3: CASRRPHTGELFF. CDR3 sequence (DNA): TGTGCCAGCAGACGACCCCACACCGGGGAGCTGTTTTTT.

This clonotype was detected many times. The chain joins TRBV6-2 or TRBV6-3 to TRBJ1-1; D unresolved. The V end was cut by 6 bases, the J end by 4 bases, with 12 bases between. The CDR3 runs 13 residues. Germline V gene sequence: CDR1 MNHEY, CDR2 SVGEGT. This CDR3 is CASRRPLVTEAFF. In DNA form, the CDR3 reads TGTGCCAGCAGACGACCGTTAGTCACTGAAGCTTTCTTT.

This clonotype was seen more than once but under ten times. This chain connects TRBV7-8 to TRBJ2-1; 14 bases map to TRBD2. Per the germline V gene, CDR1 is SGHVS and CDR2 is FQNEAQ. The CDR3 consists of 18 residues. J gave up 3 bases and V 4 bases, and 8 bases lay outside the gene matches. The CDR3 here is CASSSSGLAGVNYNEQFF. Here the CDR3 DNA reads TGTGCCAGCAGCTCATCGGGACTAGCGGGAGTTAACTACAATGAGCAGTTCTTC.

In its sample, this clonotype was seen many times. The V gene is TRBV28, the J gene TRBJ2-7, with 12 nucleotides matching TRBD1. Per germline, CDR1 MDHEN and CDR2 SYDVKM. There are 16 residues in the CDR3. Losses at the gene ends were 3 bases for V and 2 bases for J; bases not matched to a gene: 5. The CDR3 sequence is CASSFGDRGLPYEQYF. CDR3 coding DNA: TGTGCCAGCAGTTTTGGGGACAGGGGGCTCCCCTACGAGCAGTACTTC.

This chain uses TRBV5-1 with TRBJ1-6; D is uncertain. CDR3 length equals 15 residues. Germline CDR1 SGHRS, CDR2 YFSETQ. The germline V and J ends were trimmed by 0 bases and 7 bases, with 11 bases remaining between them. In nucleotides, the CDR3 is TGCGCCAGCAGCTTGGGCGACCTCGGCAATTCACCCCTCCACTTT. Amino acid sequence: CASSLGDLGNSPLHF.

This clonotype was recorded a few times. This sequence joins TRBV28 and TRBJ1-1; D is unresolved. The CDR3 runs 13 residues. Looked up from germline, CDR1 is MDHEN and CDR2 is SYDVKM. V lost 1 base and J 7 bases, leaving 10 bases between the germline ends. CDR3: CASSLLAVGEAFF. CDR3 sequence (DNA): TGTGCCAGCAGTTTATTAGCGGTGGGTGAAGCTTTCTTT. Combining the CDR3 with reference TRBV28 and TRBJ1-1 gives the whole variable domain DVKVTQSSRYLVKRTGEKVFLECVQDMDHENMFWYRQDPGLGLRLIYFSYDVKMKEKGDIPEGYSVSREKKERFSLILESASTNQTSMYLCASSLLAVGEAFFGQGTRLTVV.

The chain combines TRBV12-3 or TRBV12-4 with TRBJ2-2, with 16 bases lining up with TRBD2. The CDR3 has 19 residues. V lost 7 bases, J lost 4 bases, and 12 bases stayed unmatched. For the CDR3, the DNA is TGTGCCAGCAACCAGCCGGGACTAGCGGGAGGGCCGGGCACCGGGGAGCTGTTTTTT. Its protein is CASNQPGLAGGPGTGELFF.

The chain has TRBV28 and TRBJ2-7; 7 bases align to TRBD2. With V trimmed by 6 bases and J by 3 bases, 8 bases remained unmatched. Germline CDR1 is MDHEN and CDR2 is SYDVKM. This CDR3 comprises 14 residues. The DNA for the CDR3 is TGTGCCAGCAGCTTCCTAGCGGAGGGCTACGAGCAGTACTTC. It specifies CASSFLAEGYEQYF.

The table lists this clonotype with a few counts. The V and J genes are TRBV4-2 and TRBJ2-3, with TRBD2 matching over 13 bases. V lost 4 bases and J lost 1; bases outside the gene matches: 14. The CDR3 length is 20 residues. CDR1 is LGHNA and CDR2 is YNFKEQ in the germline V gene. CDR3 residues: CASSPGLAGSLTRGTDTQYF. The CDR3 DNA sequence: TGTGCCAGCAGCCCGGGACTAGCGGGATCCCTGACCCGCGGCACAGATACGCAGTATTTT.

This clonotype appeared a few times. The CDR3 reads CASSQGTSGSSFF. The DNA of the CDR3 is TGTGCCAGCAGCCAAGGAACTAGCGGGAGTTCGTTCTTC. The chain uses TRBV3-1 and TRBJ2-1, with 11 nucleotides matching TRBD2. Trimming at V came to 1 base and at J to 15 bases, leaving 5 bases not matched to a gene. CDR1 and CDR2 from the germline V gene are LGHDT and YNNKEL (reference sequence). The CDR3 runs to 13 residues.

The V and J genes are TRBV27 and TRBJ1-4, with no clear D. From germline, CDR1 is MNHEY and CDR2 SMNVEV (reference sequence). This CDR3 has 13 residues. V dropped 10 bases and J dropped 5 bases, with 14 bases sitting between them. CDR3 DNA: TGTGCCACCGCCCGGACCGGCAATGAAAAACTGTTTTTT. Translating gives CATARTGNEKLFF. Looking up the rest from reference TRBV27 and TRBJ1-4 gives the full variable domain: EAQVTQNPRYLITVTGKKLTVTCSQNMNHEYMSWYRQDPGLGLRQIYYSMNVEVTDKGDVPEGYKVSRKEKRNFPLILESPSPNQTSLYFCATARTGNEKLFFGSGTQLSVL.

This chain links TRBV14 with TRBJ2-7, with D perhaps given as TRBD1 or TRBD2 (6 bases each). Germline CDR1 SGHDN, CDR2 FVKESK. Deletions cut 2 bases from V and 6 bases from J, with 11 bases between. CDR3 size: 13 residues. CDR3 in amino acids: CASSQIGGGEQYF. DNA for the CDR3: TGTGCCAGCAGCCAAATAGGGGGAGGCGAGCAGTACTTC.

The chain is built from TRBV7-9 and TRBJ2-3; no firm D call. Trimming cost V 4 bases and J 8 bases, with 10 bases left between them. The CDR3 has 12 amino acids. CDR1 SEHNR and CDR2 FQNEAQ come from the germline V gene (reference sequence). The CDR3 DNA follows: TGTGCCAGCAGCTCGTCCTTCTTTACGCAGTATTTT. This codes for CASSSSFFTQYF.

The CDR3 sequence is CASSPPSGLSSYEQYF. The CDR3 DNA reads as TGTGCCAGCAGCCCGCCTAGCGGGTTAAGCTCCTACGAGCAGTACTTC. The V and J genes are TRBV7-9 and TRBJ2-7; 8 nucleotides agree with TRBD2. Trimming at V came to 5 bases and at J to 0 bases, leaving 9 bases not matched to a gene. Germline CDR1 reads SEHNR; CDR2 reads FQNEAQ (reference sequence). The CDR3 covers 16 residues.

The chain employs TRBV12-3 or TRBV12-4 and TRBJ2-7; 9 bases are a match to TRBD1. V lost 3 bases and J lost 4; bases outside the gene matches: 7. The CDR3 totals 15 residues. The CDR3 protein is CASSFTGTGRYEQYF. The DNA of the CDR3 is TGTGCCAGCAGTTTCACCGGGACAGGGAGGTACGAGCAGTACTTC.

The chain uses TRBV6-5 and TRBJ2-5, with unresolved D. The V gene lost 5 bases and the J gene lost 1 base, with 11 bases spanning the gap. Germline CDR1 MNHEY, CDR2 SVGAGI. The CDR3 runs to 14 residues. The CDR3 spells CASSRLSPQETQYF. In nucleotides, the CDR3 is TGTGCCAGCAGTCGCCTTTCCCCCCAAGAGACCCAGTACTTC.

This clonotype has more than one count but fewer than ten. The rearrangement links TRBV28 to TRBJ2-3; TRBD2 matches 8 bases. CDR3 length equals 15 residues. V shed 5 bases and J 2 bases; nucleotides not matched to a gene: 6. Germline V CDR1 and CDR2: MDHEN, SYDVKM. DNA for the CDR3: TGTGCCAGCAGTAGCCCTAGCGGGTTCACAGATACGCAGTATTTT. Translation gives CASSSPSGFTDTQYF.

This clonotype was counted only a few times. The chain couples TRBV7-2 to TRBJ1-5, with 7 nucleotides matching TRBD1. Trimming removed 5 bases from V and 3 bases from J; junction bases left unmatched: 7. CDR3 length: 15 amino acids. Germline V gene lookup returns CDR1 SGHTA and CDR2 FQGNSA. The DNA for the CDR3 is TGTGCCAGCAGCGAAAGACAGGGTAACAATCAGCCCCAGCATTTT. As protein: CASSERQGNNQPQHF.

This clonotype was recorded a few times. V and J are TRBV11-3 and TRBJ1-1; 7 nucleotides agree with TRBD1. With 6 bases clipped from V and 4 bases from J, the junction kept 5 bases outside the gene matches. This CDR3 spans 13 amino acids. The germline gives CDR1 SGHNT, CDR2 YENEEA. CDR3 amino acids: CASSRDSFTEAFF. Written as DNA, the CDR3 is TGTGCCAGCAGTCGGGACAGCTTCACTGAAGCTTTCTTT.

The chain has TRBV7-6 and TRBJ1-1, with a possible D match to TRBD1 (6 bases). Per the germline V gene, CDR1 is SGHVS and CDR2 is FNYEAQ. The CDR3 totals 17 residues. The V end lost 4 bases, the J end lost 7 bases, and 25 bases lay between the germline ends. The CDR3 DNA follows: TGTGCCAGCAGCTCTCCCGTGGAGACAGGCGCAATGGTTGAAGCTTTCTTT. Translation: CASSSPVETGAMVEAFF.

The V and J genes are TRBV29-1 and TRBJ2-1, with TRBD2 matching 8 bases. Trimming cost V 3 bases and J 4 bases; bases outside gene matches: 5. The germline V gene has CDR1 SQVTM and CDR2 ANQGSEA. This CDR3 is built from 14 residues. CDR3 loop: CSVDNLAGYNEQFF. DNA for the CDR3: TGCAGCGTTGATAATCTAGCGGGTTACAATGAGCAGTTCTTC.

The J gene is TRBJ2-7, the V gene TRBV5-1; 9 bases align to TRBD1. The V gene end was trimmed by 0 bases and the J gene end by 2 bases; junction bases not matched to a gene: 3. The germline CDR1 and CDR2 sequences are SGHRS and YFSETQ. CDR3 length: 15 amino acids. The CDR3 loop reads CASSLGRDRAYEQYF. DNA for the CDR3: TGCGCCAGCAGCTTGGGCAGGGACAGGGCCTACGAGCAGTACTTC.